This T cell receptor beta chain derives from a study of blood T cells in healthy people across ages (dated by TCRdb to 2015 to 2017). Concerning the study at large: In model experiments, template switching captured about one uniquely barcoded TCR beta cDNA molecule for every two T cells. To track age-related changes in TCR beta repertoire diversity, the study relied on deep sequencing normalized with unique cDNA molecular identifiers. Donors were grouped into four age groups: young (average roughly 15 years), middle-aged (roughly 40), aged (roughly 62) and long-lived (just over 80). To avoid experimental bias, donors of different ages were randomly spread across the sequencing lanes. The study analyzed two additional independent replicas of 1 million unique cDNA reads from the same blood draw for two donors, one aged 18 to 29 and one aged 80 or older. Paper-wide results and their limitations: Donor CMV infection status was unknown, potentially confounding age-related changes in expanded clonotypes. Conclusive comparison of naive and antigen-experienced compartments was prevented by the profiling of bulk unsorted PBMCs. As age increased, observed TCR beta diversity per million T cells dropped in a roughly linear way, and a significant reduction was already evident by age roughly 40. Observed TCR beta diversity correlated strongly with the percentage of naive T cells measured by flow cytometry. Compared with the aged group, the long-lived group had more naive CD4+ T cells, fewer expanded clones and increased TCR diversity, a pattern suggesting age selection. Estimates of total diversity from one million sequenced T cells were regarded as lower bounds and underestimates.

This clonotype was seen repeatedly, ten times or more. The target of this receptor is not known. No much larger clone exists at a distance of one base, and base qualities are not known. Donors were roughly 40 systemically healthy Caucasian individuals from Russia aged roughly 6 to 90 years. Each donor gave around 9 milliliters of peripheral blood, collected into EDTA-treated Vacutainer tubes. Ficoll-Paque density-gradient centrifugation was used to isolate PBMCs, with at least 7 million obtained per sample. Total RNA, at least 6 micrograms per sample, was extracted from PBMCs with Trizol reagent. The percentages of naive CD45RAhigh/CD27high T cells were determined by flow cytometry on a PBMC aliquot from every donor. The library relied on 5' RACE. The instrument given in TCRdb is Illumina HiSeq 2500. The second PCR ran for roughly 7 to 12 cycles and used a J-beta primer mix along with a sample-barcoded 5' primer. Each TCR beta cDNA molecule received a unique molecular identifier from a template-switch 5' adaptor carrying 12 random nucleotides. Each sample yielded at least 3 million CDR3-containing paired-end reads. All of the RNA was converted into first-strand cDNA using the Mint cDNA synthesis kit, with a TRBC-specific oligonucleotide serving as the primer. Following uracil-DNA glycosylase treatment, a first 18-cycle PCR with universal primers M1SS and BC2_uni_R was performed on all cDNA. The study's processing was this. For normalization, 1 million high-quality reads were randomly selected from each sample, with every read carrying a distinct molecular identifier. Instead of being binned into consensus sequences, reads that shared molecular identifiers were thrown out. MiTCR, run with a Q25 quality threshold and the strictest error-elimination algorithm, handled CDR3 identification, clonotype clustering and error correction. Lower-bound total TCR beta diversity was estimated with a nonparametric unseen species model using Euler transformation. TCRdb trimmed the raw reads at Q25, called clones with MiXCR and kept productive beta chains. Here each entry gathers all rows of one CDR3 protein and keeps the most common genes and DNA. The V and J calls shown here were made by TCRdb, not taken from the authors' results. In all, the sample holds 500,000 to 700,000 distinct CDR3 sequences, and about 30% of those were seen once. The ten largest clones capture less than 20% of the sample.

V lost 4 bases and J lost 4 bases; the stretch between them is 13 bases long. Taken from the germline V gene, the CDR1 and CDR2 loops are MNHNS and SASEGT. The CDR3 sequence holds 14 residues, the cysteine and phenylalanine included. Only the CDR3 part of the read is kept: 42 bases, read in frame from the first base. Recombination connected TRBV6-1 to TRBJ1-2, with an unclear D gene assignment. This TCR was recovered from a woman over 75 in good health. Sequenced material: blood. The nucleotide sequence is TGTGCCAGCAGTGTGGAGGCCGGAGGCTATGGCTACACCTTC. It encodes CASSVEAGGYGYTF.